The 18 T cell receptor beta chains below all came from one sample that was sequenced in a study of patients and donors after allogeneic stem cell transplantation. TCRdb redid the calling of the RT-PCR reads with MiXCR, one entry per CDR3 protein. In the table there are a few hundred thousand distinct CDR3 sequences, around 14% of which are singletons. Sample: blood, either unsorted or a sorted T cell fraction (not recorded which). Every receptor here comes from a human donor who was either an allogeneic HSCT recipient or a stem cell or donor lymphocyte infusion donor (not recorded which). It is not recorded whose cells these are; they may come from a transplant donor.

The rearrangement joins TRBV20-1 to TRBJ1-6; the match to TRBD1 covers 8 bases. Trimming at V came to 6 bases and at J to 3 bases, leaving 4 bases not matched to a gene. The CDR3 extends over 14 amino acids. Germline V gene lookup returns CDR1 DFQATT and CDR2 SNEGSKA (reference sequence). Written as DNA, the CDR3 is TGCAGTGCACTAGGACAGGGCTATAATTCACCCCTCCACTTT. It encodes CSALGQGYNSPLHF.

This clonotype was counted many times. This chain connects TRBV7-9 to TRBJ1-6, with no clear D. V dropped 5 bases and J dropped 9 bases, with 8 bases sitting between them. The CDR3 length is 12 residues. CDR1 SEHNR and CDR2 FQNEAQ come from the germline V gene (reference sequence). Written as DNA, the CDR3 is TGTGCCAGCAGCCGACGTGCTTCACCCCTCCACTTT. Translated, it gives CASSRRASPLHF.

The chain has TRBV19 and TRBJ1-1, with 7 nucleotides matching TRBD1. CDR1 and CDR2 (germline): LNHDA, SQIVND (reference sequence). The CDR3 consists of 13 residues. Trimming at V came to 7 bases and at J to 7 bases, leaving 9 bases not matched to a gene. CDR3 region: CASTSGQVGEAFF. The CDR3 DNA follows: TGTGCCAGTACCTCCGGACAGGTTGGTGAAGCTTTCTTT.

The sample holds a few counts of this clonotype. V gene TRBV30 combines with J gene TRBJ1-3; D gene ambiguous. From germline, CDR1 is GTSNPN and CDR2 SVGIG (reference sequence). V was clipped by 3 bases and J by 0 bases, with 6 bases between them. The CDR3 totals 13 residues. The CDR3 DNA reads as TGTGCCTGGAGAGAGCCCTCTGGAAACACCATATATTTT. Translated: CAWREPSGNTIYF.

This clonotype was recorded once. The chain recombines TRBV20-1 with TRBJ2-1, with D perhaps TRBD1 or TRBD2 (5 bases each). Germline-derived CDR1 and CDR2 are DFQATT and SNEGSKA (reference sequence). The CDR3 has 17 residues. Trimming took 3 bases from V and 0 from J, leaving 18 bases between them. The chain's CDR3 is CSARGVPPLVSYNEQFF. CDR3 coding DNA: TGCAGTGCTAGGGGGGTTCCTCCATTAGTCTCCTACAATGAGCAGTTCTTC.

The DNA of the CDR3 is TGCGCCAGCAGCCCCGACGCGAGCTCCTACGAGCAGTACTTC. Translation: CASSPDASSYEQYF. The J gene is TRBJ2-7, the V gene TRBV5-1; D is unresolved. The germline CDR1 and CDR2 sequences are SGHRS and YFSETQ. The CDR3 sequence is 14 residues long. Trimming removed 4 bases at V and 0 bases at J, with 11 bases between.

V usage is TRBV6-1 and J usage is TRBJ2-2; TRBD1 aligns across 8 bases. Germline V gene data show CDR1 as MNHNS and CDR2 as SASEGT. V lost 1 base to trimming and J lost 6 bases; unmatched junction nucleotides: 1. The length of the CDR3 is 14 residues. CDR3 sequence: CASSEDRGAGELFF. The CDR3 region has the DNA TGTGCCAGCAGTGAAGACAGGGGGGCCGGGGAGCTGTTTTTT.

The rearrangement uses TRBV11-2 and TRBJ2-5; 9 bases map to TRBD2. The CDR3 is 17 residues long. Germline V gene data show CDR1 as SGHAT and CDR2 as FQNNGV. Germline trimming cut 0 bases from V and 4 bases from J; bases unmatched to any gene: 9. The CDR3 DNA reads TGTGCCAGCAGCTTAGATACGACTAGCGGTTTTGGAGAGACCCAGTACTTC. Protein sequence: CASSLDTTSGFGETQYF.

This clonotype was seen a few times. Here the CDR3 DNA reads TGTGCCAGCAGACCCGGACAGGGAGGGCAAACTTTCTTT. This encodes CASRPGQGGQTFF. This chain links TRBV6-1 with TRBJ1-1; TRBD1 matches at 8 bases. This CDR3 spans 13 amino acids. V dropped 6 bases and J dropped 12; count of bases not matched to a gene: 12. The germline V gene has CDR1 MNHNS and CDR2 SASEGT.

This clonotype has just a few counts. This chain links TRBV7-3 with TRBJ2-7; 11 nucleotides match TRBD1. Germline V gene sequence: CDR1 SGHTA, CDR2 FQGTGA. With V trimmed by 0 bases and J by 1 base, 2 bases remained unmatched. This CDR3 is 16 amino acids long. In DNA, the CDR3 is TGTGCCAGCAGCTTAACCGGGACAGGGGGATCCTACGAGCAGTACTTC. Translating gives CASSLTGTGGSYEQYF.

The gene calls are TRBV30 and TRBJ1-6; a possible D gene is TRBD1 (5 bases). Germline V CDR1 and CDR2: GTSNPN, SVGIG (reference sequence). The V and J ends lost 4 bases and 7 bases respectively, with 20 bases between them. The CDR3 is 16 residues long. The DNA of the CDR3 is TGTGCCTGGACCCTCCCTGGGGGGATAAGGAATTCACCCCTCCACTTT. Its protein product is CAWTLPGGIRNSPLHF.

The J gene is TRBJ1-1, the V gene TRBV6-5, with D maybe TRBD1 (6 bases). This CDR3 region has 17 residues. Per germline, CDR1 MNHEY and CDR2 SVGAGI. V lost 0 bases, J lost 0 bases, and 14 bases lay in between. The CDR3: CASSYSGTKSMNTEAFF. The CDR3 coding sequence is TGTGCCAGCAGTTACTCTGGGACAAAGAGCATGAACACTGAAGCTTTCTTT.

The chain combines TRBV7-2 with TRBJ1-5; 9 bases are a match to TRBD1. Per the germline V gene, CDR1 is SGHTA and CDR2 is FQGNSA. This CDR3 comprises 16 residues. V shed 5 bases, J shed 2 bases, and the junction held 7 bases outside the gene matches. CDR3 amino acids: CASSKKTGGRNQPQHF. The CDR3 bases are TGTGCCAGCAGCAAAAAGACAGGGGGTCGCAATCAGCCCCAGCATTTT.

This clonotype was recorded a few times. V usage is TRBV10-3 and J usage is TRBJ2-7, with 7 nucleotides matching TRBD1. The CDR3 totals 12 residues. Germline V gene lookup returns CDR1 ENHRY and CDR2 SYGVKD. Unmatched junction bases numbered 6, after V lost 11 bases and J lost 2 bases. The CDR3 sequence: CAARGRTYEQYF. The CDR3, as DNA: TGTGCCGCCAGGGGGAGAACCTACGAGCAGTACTTC.

There are many counts of this clonotype. The J gene is TRBJ1-5, the V gene TRBV3-1; no clear D. V was shortened by 0 bases and J by 12 bases, with 12 bases between the two germline ends. The CDR3 contains 13 residues. CDR1 is LGHDT and CDR2 is YNNKEL in the germline V gene (reference sequence). CDR3: CASSQDPGKCQHF. CDR3 bases: TGTGCCAGCAGCCAAGATCCGGGGAAGTGCCAGCATTTT.

The V gene is TRBV11-3, the J gene TRBJ2-1; TRBD2 matches at 8 bases. With V trimmed by 3 bases and J by 5 bases, 6 bases remained unmatched. Germline CDR1 SGHNT, CDR2 YENEEA. CDR3 length equals 15 residues. The CDR3 loop reads CASSFSSGAHNEQFF. CDR3 DNA sequence: TGTGCCAGCAGCTTTAGTAGCGGGGCCCACAATGAGCAGTTCTTC.

The chain employs TRBV5-5 and TRBJ1-6; 7 nucleotides align to TRBD1. Trimming at V came to 2 bases and at J to 10 bases, leaving 15 bases not matched to a gene. This CDR3 contains 17 residues. CDR1 is SGHKS, CDR2 YYEKEE, per germline (reference sequence). This chain's CDR3 is CASSFTDRAGGGSPLHF. The CDR3 coding sequence is TGTGCCAGCAGCTTTACCGACAGGGCGGGCGGTGGATCACCCCTCCACTTT.

There are many counts of this clonotype. The V gene is TRBV20-1, the J gene TRBJ2-5; D uncertain. V dropped 3 bases and J dropped 6 bases, with 23 bases sitting between them. CDR1 and CDR2 (germline): DFQATT, SNEGSKA (reference sequence). This CDR3 is 16 amino acids long. The DNA of the CDR3 is TGCAGTGCTAGGTCCCTGACTGGCGGACCGCAAAAGACCCAGTACTTC. It specifies CSARSLTGGPQKTQYF.